These 9 T cell receptor beta chains originate from one sample sequenced in a study of shared clonotypes between healthy human individuals. Sequenced by immunoSEQ multiplex PCR; TCRdb stores in-frame clones only, minus some. The table includes millions of clones, 85% to 95% detected once. What was sequenced was naive CD4+ T cells sorted from blood. Indicated subset: CD45RA+ positively selected. The receptor source for this set is a man aged 18 to 29 in good health.

The rearrangement joins TRBV2 to TRBJ1-2; 8 bases fit TRBD1. Trimming cost V 6 bases and J 4 bases; bases outside gene matches: 7. Per the germline V gene, CDR1 is SNHLY and CDR2 is FYNNEI. This CDR3 contains 14 residues. CDR3 loop: CASRVPGGSYGYTF. The CDR3 coding sequence is TGTGCCAGCAGGGTACCAGGGGGCAGCTATGGCTACACCTTC.

The rearrangement joins TRBV5-8 to TRBJ1-1; D is unresolved. CDR3 length: 14 residues. V lost 1 base, J lost 4 bases, and 11 bases lay in between. Germline loops: CDR1 SGHTS, CDR2 YDEGEE. The CDR3 reads CASSLRRPPTEAFF. The DNA for the CDR3 is TGTGCCAGCAGCTTGAGGCGTCCCCCCACTGAAGCTTTCTTT.

The chain links TRBV28 to TRBJ1-6; D perhaps matches TRBD1 (6 bases). This CDR3 is 15 amino acids long. V was shortened by 9 bases and J by 6 bases, with 18 bases between the two germline ends. Germline lookup yields CDR1 MDHEN and CDR2 SYDVKM. The CDR3 spells CASLTGQTVNSPLHF. CDR3 coding DNA: TGTGCCAGTCTAACAGGGCAAACTGTTAATTCACCCCTCCACTTT. Full variable domain (remainder filled in from reference TRBV28 and TRBJ1-6): DVKVTQSSRYLVKRTGEKVFLECVQDMDHENMFWYRQDPGLGLRLIYFSYDVKMKEKGDIPEGYSVSREKKERFSLILESASTNQTSMYLCASLTGQTVNSPLHFGNGTRLTVT.

This clone appeared a few times. J is TRBJ2-5 and V is TRBV19; no definite D call. The germline gives CDR1 LNHDA, CDR2 SQIVND (reference sequence). V was shortened by 3 bases and J by 4 bases, with 9 bases between the two germline ends. This CDR3 region has 13 residues. CDR3 residues: CASSILFGETQYF. CDR3 bases: TGTGCCAGTAGTATCCTCTTCGGAGAGACCCAGTACTTC.

This clone occurred many times. The sample carries other DNA sequences with the same CDR3. This chain links TRBV18 with TRBJ1-2; D is perhaps TRBD1 (5 bases). Between the trimmed V and J ends, which lost 2 bases and 4 bases, there was a span of 11 bases. This CDR3 contains 14 residues. Germline CDR1 KGHSH, CDR2 LQKENI. The CDR3 here is CASSPSSGGYGYTF. As DNA, the CDR3 is TGTGCCAGCTCACCATCGTCGGGGGGCTATGGCTACACCTTC.

The chain uses TRBV25-1 and TRBJ2-7, with D tentatively TRBD1 or TRBD2 (6 bases each). CDR1 MGHDK and CDR2 SYGVNS come from the germline V gene. The V gene lost 3 bases and the J gene lost 4 bases, with 13 bases spanning the gap. The CDR3 runs 14 residues. The DNA for the CDR3 is TGTGCCAGCAGTGATTCGCGGAGGGGGTACGAGCAGTACTTC. Translation gives CASSDSRRGYEQYF.

This chain uses TRBV4-3 with TRBJ2-7; 9 bases fit TRBD2. Trimming took 0 bases from V and 2 from J; bases not matched to a gene: 11. CDR1 LGHNA and CDR2 YSLEER come from the germline V gene. This CDR3 is 18 amino acids long. The CDR3 DNA sequence: TGCGCCAGCAGCCAAGATAGGATGGGGACTAGCCGCACCTACGAGCAGTACTTC. This encodes CASSQDRMGTSRTYEQYF.

The chain joins TRBV7-2 to TRBJ2-1; 13 positions agree with TRBD2. CDR3 length: 14 residues. The trim removed 5 bases at V and 15 bases at J, leaving 10 bases unmatched. CDR1 and CDR2 (germline): SGHTA, FQGNSA. The CDR3 reads CASSLGLAGAIGFF. The DNA of the CDR3 is TGTGCCAGCAGCCTAGGACTAGCGGGAGCAATAGGGTTCTTC.

On this clone itself: Other DNA sequences of this sample code for an identical CDR3. V gene TRBV6-1 combines with J gene TRBJ1-1; D unclear. Trimming removed 1 base at V and 5 bases at J, with 5 bases between. The CDR3 sequence is 12 residues long. Germline CDR1 is MNHNS and CDR2 is SASEGT. The CDR3 loop reads CASSEGRTEAFF. The CDR3 DNA reads as TGTGCCAGCAGTGAAGGTCGGACTGAAGCTTTCTTT.